These 26 T cell receptor beta chains share one sample of origin, sequenced in a study of CD8 T cells in Susac syndrome. Random hexamers served to reverse transcribe about 0.5 to 1 ug RNA. TCRdb recomputed calls from the immunoSEQ multiplex PCR reads with MiXCR, one row per CDR3 protein. Counted here are 110,000 or so distinct CDR3 sequences, about 90% occurring once; the ten biggest clones make up about 0.12%. Sequencing was performed on CD8+ T cells from PBMCs. These receptors all come from a human donor in good health.

The chain links TRBV29-1 to TRBJ1-2, with D possibly being TRBD1 (5 bases). The V end lost 7 bases, the J end lost 7 bases, and 13 bases lay between the germline ends. The CDR3 totals 11 residues. The germline V gene has CDR1 SQVTM and CDR2 ANQGSEA. The CDR3 here is CSGRDQGGYTF. DNA of the CDR3: TGCAGCGGCAGGGATCAGGGTGGCTACACCTTC. The full variable domain, with the rest looked up from reference TRBV29-1 and TRBJ1-2, is SAVISQKPSRDICQRGTSLTIQCQVDSQVTMMFWYRQQPGQSLTLIATANQGSEATYESGFVIDKFPISRPNLTFSTLTVSNMSPEDSSIYLCSGRDQGGYTFGSGTRLTVV.

The chain couples TRBV5-1 to TRBJ2-7; 10 bases are shared with TRBD2. The germline CDR1 and CDR2 sequences are SGHRS and YFSETQ. The length of the CDR3 is 16 residues. The V gene end was trimmed by 3 bases and the J gene end by 3 bases; junction bases not matched to a gene: 9. DNA for the CDR3: TGCGCCAGCAGCTACGGGCTAGCGGGAGTTAACTACGAGCAGTACTTC. This codes for CASSYGLAGVNYEQYF. The entire variable domain, with the rest obtained from reference TRBV5-1 and TRBJ2-7, is as follows: KAGVTQTPRYLIKTRGQQVTLSCSPISGHRSVSWYQQTPGQGLQFLFEYFSETQRNKGNFPGRFSGRQFSNSRSEMNVSTLELGDSALYLCASSYGLAGVNYEQYFGPGTRLTVT.

This chain uses TRBV20-1 with TRBJ1-6, with D unresolved. Between the trimmed V and J ends, which lost 2 bases and 10 bases, there was a span of 18 bases. CDR1 and CDR2 from the germline V gene are DFQATT and SNEGSKA (reference sequence). This CDR3 region has 15 residues. The CDR3 nucleotides are TGCAGTGCTAGAATTCCCGGCGTGCGCCGCTCACCCCTCCACTTT. This translates into CSARIPGVRRSPLHF.

J is TRBJ1-1 and V is TRBV20-1, with D hard to call. This CDR3 comprises 12 residues. V lost 5 bases and J lost 11, with 18 bases in between. Per germline, CDR1 DFQATT and CDR2 SNEGSKA (reference sequence). The CDR3 DNA follows: TGCAGTGCTGCACACAAGCCCAACCATGCTTTCTTT. Its protein is CSAAHKPNHAFF.

This chain connects TRBV29-1 to TRBJ2-2, with D unresolved. Trimming took off 4 bases at V and 0 bases at J, with 3 bases between the two ends. Germline V gene sequence: CDR1 SQVTM, CDR2 ANQGSEA. This CDR3 comprises 12 residues. Here the CDR3 reads CSVAANTGELFF. In nucleotides, the CDR3 is TGCAGCGTTGCCGCGAACACCGGGGAGCTGTTTTTT.

This sequence joins TRBV28 and TRBJ1-5; D remains ambiguous. The CDR3 is 11 amino acids. Germline V gives CDR1 MDHEN, CDR2 SYDVKM. The V and J ends lost 10 bases and 4 bases respectively, with 8 bases between them. In DNA form, the CDR3 reads TGTGCCATATCGAGGAATCAGCCCCAGCATTTT. Amino acids: CAISRNQPQHF.

The chain recombines TRBV20-1 with TRBJ1-1; no clear D. This CDR3 is 13 amino acids long. Trimming left V 5 bases short and J 1 base short, with 11 bases between. Germline values: CDR1 DFQATT, CDR2 SNEGSKA (reference sequence). CDR3 amino acids: CSALRRANTEAFF. In nucleotides, the CDR3 is TGCAGTGCTTTGAGGCGAGCGAACACTGAAGCTTTCTTT.

The V call is TRBV20-1, the J call TRBJ2-1; 11 bases match TRBD2. Germline loops: CDR1 DFQATT, CDR2 SNEGSKA (reference sequence). The CDR3 is 16 amino acids. V lost 2 bases and J lost 7; bases outside the gene matches: 10. CDR3 loop: CSARHGKLAGGNEQFF. For the CDR3, the DNA is TGCAGTGCTAGACACGGGAAGCTAGCGGGGGGAAATGAGCAGTTCTTC.

V usage is TRBV6-2 or TRBV6-3 and J usage is TRBJ1-5; 7 bases agree with TRBD1. Germline loops: CDR1 MNHEY, CDR2 SVGEGT. Trimming cost V 2 bases and J 0 bases; bases outside gene matches: 10. CDR3 length: 18 amino acids. CDR3 sequence (DNA): TGTGCCAGCAGTTACGCAGGGGGGCGAGCGGGTAGCAATCAGCCCCAGCATTTT. This codes for CASSYAGGRAGSNQPQHF.

This rearrangement joins TRBV6-5 to TRBJ2-2; perhaps TRBD2 as D (6 bases). Germline CDR1 is MNHEY and CDR2 is SVGAGI. Trimming pared 5 bases from V and 7 bases from J, leaving 17 bases between. The CDR3 extends over 15 amino acids. The CDR3 reads CASSRRGGIGGELFF. CDR3 nucleotide sequence: TGTGCCAGCAGTAGGAGGGGCGGCATTGGCGGGGAGCTGTTTTTT.

The J gene is TRBJ2-4, the V gene TRBV29-1; D is unresolved. This CDR3 is built from 13 residues. The V end lost 7 bases, the J end lost 0 bases, and 10 bases lay between the germline ends. From germline, CDR1 is SQVTM and CDR2 ANQGSEA. CDR3 DNA: TGCAGCGCCCCATATGGAGCCAAAAACATTCAGTACTTC. Translating gives CSAPYGAKNIQYF.

The rearrangement uses TRBV7-9 and TRBJ2-1; TRBD1 or TRBD2 may be the D gene (5 bases each). Germline V gene lookup returns CDR1 SEHNR and CDR2 FQNEAQ (reference sequence). The V end lost 5 bases, the J end lost 9 bases, and 17 bases lay between the germline ends. This CDR3 region has 14 residues. The CDR3 is CASSPRDPRGEQFF. The CDR3 nucleotides read TGTGCCAGCAGCCCCCGGGACCCCCGGGGTGAGCAGTTCTTC. Full variable domain (remainder filled in from reference TRBV7-9 and TRBJ2-1): DTGVSQNPRHKITKRGQNVTFRCDPISEHNRLYWYRQTLGQGPEFLTYFQNEAQLEKSRLLSDRFSAERPKGSFSTLEIQRTEQGDSAMYLCASSPRDPRGEQFFGPGTRLTVL.

The chain carries TRBV7-2 and TRBJ2-7, with TRBD1 as a possible D gene (6 bases). With 1 base removed from V and 1 base from J, the gap between germline ends came to 8 bases. The CDR3 loop spans 14 amino acids. The V gene's germline CDR1 is SGHTA and CDR2 FQGNSA. CDR3 coding DNA: TGTGCCAGCAGCTTAGGAGGACAGTCCTACGAGCAGTACTTC. This codes for CASSLGGQSYEQYF.

This chain links TRBV7-2 with TRBJ1-4, with D perhaps matching TRBD1 (5 bases). CDR1 SGHTA and CDR2 FQGNSA come from the germline V gene. The CDR3 is 16 amino acids. V gave up 3 bases and J gave up 8 bases, with 19 bases separating them. DNA of the CDR3: TGTGCCAGCAGCTTCGCACTGGGGCGCGGGGAGGAAAAACTGTTTTTT. Its protein product is CASSFALGRGEEKLFF.

The chain has TRBV7-2 and TRBJ1-2, with a weak D call TRBD1 (5 bases). CDR3 length equals 14 residues. V was pared by 5 bases and J by 4 bases, with 14 bases between. CDR1 is SGHTA, CDR2 FQGNSA, per germline. In DNA, the CDR3 is TGTGCCAGCAGCCTCGGGGACTCCCTCTATGGCTACACCTTC. Residues: CASSLGDSLYGYTF.

This chain connects TRBV2 to TRBJ1-1; D not certain. Trimming pared 6 bases from V and 4 bases from J, leaving 15 bases between. The CDR3 has 14 residues. CDR1 SNHLY and CDR2 FYNNEI come from the germline V gene. The CDR3 reads CASREVTESTEAFF. DNA for the CDR3: TGTGCCAGCAGAGAGGTGACGGAGTCCACTGAAGCTTTCTTT.

The rearrangement uses TRBV5-1 and TRBJ2-7; 9 bases line up with TRBD1. This CDR3 is 17 amino acids long. Germline CDR1 SGHRS, CDR2 YFSETQ. J was trimmed by 1 base and V by 4 bases; bases with no gene match: 12. CDR3 sequence: CASSGGQGPRASYEQYF. The CDR3 DNA follows: TGCGCCAGCAGCGGAGGACAGGGGCCTAGGGCGTCCTACGAGCAGTACTTC.

The CDR3: CSVVGDRGRETQYF. The CDR3 DNA follows: TGCAGCGTTGTGGGGGACAGGGGTAGAGAGACCCAGTACTTC. J is TRBJ2-5 and V is TRBV29-1; TRBD1 matches at 10 bases. Germline values: CDR1 SQVTM, CDR2 ANQGSEA. The CDR3 has 14 amino acids. V was pared by 4 bases and J by 4 bases, with 6 bases of the junction left unmatched.

The chain is built from TRBV19 and TRBJ2-1; no reliable D call. V dropped 3 bases and J dropped 3 bases, with 12 bases sitting between them. Germline assignment: CDR1 LNHDA and CDR2 SQIVND (reference sequence). This CDR3 is built from 15 residues. CDR3 DNA sequence: TGTGCCAGTAGTATGTCCCGGGTTAGCTACAATGAGCAGTTCTTC. Protein: CASSMSRVSYNEQFF.

This chain links TRBV5-8 with TRBJ2-3; 11 bases are shared with TRBD2. Germline V gene sequence: CDR1 SGHTS, CDR2 YDEGEE. Trimming cost V 1 base and J 7 bases; bases outside gene matches: 11. CDR3 length equals 17 residues. The DNA for the CDR3 is TGTGCCAGCAGCTTGCTAACTTCTAGCGGGGGGTCCCATACGCAGTATTTT. It specifies CASSLLTSSGGSHTQYF.

J is TRBJ2-1 and V is TRBV4-2; D not resolved. This CDR3 spans 16 amino acids. V lost 0 bases, J lost 5 bases, and 14 bases lay in between. Per germline, CDR1 LGHNA and CDR2 YNFKEQ. CDR3 region: CASSQEATSWDNEQFF. CDR3 coding DNA: TGTGCCAGCAGCCAAGAGGCTACCAGTTGGGACAATGAGCAGTTCTTC.

This chain connects TRBV4-3 to TRBJ2-1; TRBD1 matches 9 bases. The CDR3 consists of 15 residues. Germline values: CDR1 LGHNA, CDR2 YSLEER. V lost 1 base and J lost 6; bases outside the gene matches: 4. The CDR3 DNA is TGCGCCAGCAGCCAAGGGGGGACAGGGTCCAATGAGCAGTTCTTC. Amino acids: CASSQGGTGSNEQFF.

The rearrangement joins TRBV7-2 to TRBJ2-7; 8 bases are a match to TRBD2. Germline CDR1 reads SGHTA; CDR2 reads FQGNSA. V lost 7 bases and J lost 7; bases outside the gene matches: 9. There are 13 residues in the CDR3. CDR3 residues: CASNHGVAGEQYF. In DNA form, the CDR3 reads TGTGCCAGCAACCACGGGGTAGCGGGAGAGCAGTACTTC.

The chain links TRBV20-1 to TRBJ1-1, with TRBD1 as a possible D gene (6 bases). V gave up 2 bases and J gave up 5 bases, with 15 bases separating them. Germline CDR1 reads DFQATT; CDR2 reads SNEGSKA (reference sequence). The CDR3 sequence is 14 residues long. The CDR3 sequence is CSARRQDWRTEAFF. The CDR3 nucleotides read TGCAGTGCTAGAAGACAGGATTGGAGGACTGAAGCTTTCTTT.

The V gene is TRBV6-5, the J gene TRBJ2-2; no definite D call. The CDR3 totals 16 residues. Germline V gives CDR1 MNHEY, CDR2 SVGAGI. V was shortened by 2 bases and J by 6 bases, with 16 bases between the two germline ends. The DNA for the CDR3 is TGTGCCAGCAGTTACCTAAATGGCTTCACCCCCGGGGAGCTGTTTTTT. Encoded protein: CASSYLNGFTPGELFF.

The chain has TRBV3-1 and TRBJ1-1, with 7 bases that match TRBD1. V lost 3 bases, J lost 4 bases, and 5 bases stayed unmatched. Germline V gene sequence: CDR1 LGHDT, CDR2 YNNKEL (reference sequence). The CDR3 runs 14 residues. The CDR3 bases are TGTGCCAGCAGCCACGGGGACAGAATCACTGAAGCTTTCTTT. Translation gives CASSHGDRITEAFF.